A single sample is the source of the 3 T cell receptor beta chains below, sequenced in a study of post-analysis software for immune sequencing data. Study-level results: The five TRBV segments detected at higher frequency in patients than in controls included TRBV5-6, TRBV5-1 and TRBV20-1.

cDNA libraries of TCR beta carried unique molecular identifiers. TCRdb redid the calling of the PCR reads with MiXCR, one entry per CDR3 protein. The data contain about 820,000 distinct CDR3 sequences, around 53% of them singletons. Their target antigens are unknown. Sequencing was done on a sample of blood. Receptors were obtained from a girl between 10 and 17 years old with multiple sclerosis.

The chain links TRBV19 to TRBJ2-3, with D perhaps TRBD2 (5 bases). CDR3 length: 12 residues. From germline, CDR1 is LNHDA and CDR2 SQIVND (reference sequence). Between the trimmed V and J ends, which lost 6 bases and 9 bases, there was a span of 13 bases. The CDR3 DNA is TGTGCCAGTAGCCCTACCGAGCGGACGCAGTATTTT. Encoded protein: CASSPTERTQYF. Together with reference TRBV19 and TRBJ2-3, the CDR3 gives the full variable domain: DGGITQSPKYLFRKEGQNVTLSCEQNLNHDAMYWYRQDPGQGLRLIYYSQIVNDFQKGDIAEGYSVSREKKESFPLTVTSAQKNPTAFYLCASSPTERTQYFGPGTRLTVL.

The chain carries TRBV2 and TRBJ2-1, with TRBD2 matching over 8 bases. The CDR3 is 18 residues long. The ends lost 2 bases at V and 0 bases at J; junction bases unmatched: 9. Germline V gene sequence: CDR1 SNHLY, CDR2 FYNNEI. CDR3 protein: CASSETSGGRSSYNEQFF. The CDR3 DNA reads TGTGCCAGCAGTGAAACCAGCGGGGGACGAAGCTCCTACAATGAGCAGTTCTTC.

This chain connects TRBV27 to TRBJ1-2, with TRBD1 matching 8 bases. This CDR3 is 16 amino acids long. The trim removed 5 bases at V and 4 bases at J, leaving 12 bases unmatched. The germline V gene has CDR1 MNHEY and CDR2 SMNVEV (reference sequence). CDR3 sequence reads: CASSPTGQENLYGYTF. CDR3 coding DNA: TGTGCCAGCAGTCCAACGGGACAGGAAAACCTCTATGGCTACACCTTC.